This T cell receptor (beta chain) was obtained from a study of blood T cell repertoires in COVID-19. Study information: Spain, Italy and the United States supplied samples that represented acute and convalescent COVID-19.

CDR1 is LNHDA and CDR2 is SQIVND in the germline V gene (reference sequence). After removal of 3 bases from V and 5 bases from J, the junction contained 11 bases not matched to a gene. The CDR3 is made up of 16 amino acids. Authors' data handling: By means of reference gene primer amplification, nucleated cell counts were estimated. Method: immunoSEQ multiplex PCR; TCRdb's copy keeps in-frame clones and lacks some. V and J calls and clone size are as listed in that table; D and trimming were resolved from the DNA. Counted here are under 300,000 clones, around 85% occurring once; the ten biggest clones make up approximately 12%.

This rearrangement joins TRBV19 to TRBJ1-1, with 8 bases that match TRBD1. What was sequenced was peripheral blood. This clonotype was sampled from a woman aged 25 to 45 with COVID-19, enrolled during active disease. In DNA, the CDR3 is TGTGCCAGTAGTATGGGGAACAGGGGGACTGAGACTGAAGCTTTCTTT. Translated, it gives CASSMGNRGTETEAFF.